The 27 T cell receptor beta chains presented below share a single source sample, sequenced in a study of cytomegalovirus exposure and HLA in healthy donors. The PCR contained 60 Vbeta and 13 Jbeta primers. Sequenced by immunoSEQ multiplex PCR; TCRdb stores in-frame clones only, minus some. This sample has fewer than 200,000 clones, with approximately 71% found just once. The sample was PBMCs. These receptor sequences come from a man aged 50 to 60 in good health and CMV-seronegative.

The chain has TRBV5-1 and TRBJ2-7, with a weak D call TRBD2 (6 bases). The length of the CDR3 is 16 residues. Trimming took off 1 base at V and 2 bases at J, with 16 bases between the two ends. Germline V gives CDR1 SGHRS, CDR2 YFSETQ. The DNA for the CDR3 is TGCGCCAGCAGCTTGTTACTAGCAATCATTCCCTACGAGCAGTACTTC. Its protein is CASSLLLAIIPYEQYF.

A remark on this clone: The same CDR3 can be traced to other DNA sequences in this sample. The chain couples TRBV6-5 to TRBJ1-4; 9 bases are shared with TRBD1. The CDR3 totals 14 residues. The germline V gene encodes CDR1 MNHEY and CDR2 SVGAGI. V shed 0 bases and J 7 bases; nucleotides not matched to a gene: 0. CDR3: CASSYSDRGEKLFF. DNA for the CDR3: TGTGCCAGCAGTTACTCGGACAGGGGTGAAAAACTGTTTTTT.

The J gene is TRBJ1-6, the V gene TRBV15, with TRBD1 matching 7 bases. This CDR3 region has 16 residues. The J segment lost 9 bases and the V segment lost 4 bases, leaving 12 bases of the junction unmatched. In germline, CDR1 is LNHNV, CDR2 YYDKDF (reference sequence). In DNA form, the CDR3 reads TGTGCCACCAGCACGTCGGGTAGACAGGGTTTTTCACCCCTCCACTTT. Protein sequence: CATSTSGRQGFSPLHF.

The chain uses TRBV29-1 and TRBJ2-6; a weak D match, TRBD1 (5 bases). The ends were cut back, 3 bases at V and 2 bases at J, with 5 bases in the middle. This CDR3 has 13 amino acids. Per germline, CDR1 SQVTM and CDR2 ANQGSEA. The CDR3 here is CSVEGPGANVLTF. In DNA, the CDR3 is TGCAGCGTTGAGGGGCCTGGGGCCAACGTCCTGACTTTC.

The V and J genes are TRBV5-6 and TRBJ2-2; the D gene is possibly TRBD1 (5 bases). CDR1 and CDR2 from the germline V gene are SGHDT and YYEEEE. Trimming took 1 base from V and 0 from J, leaving 10 bases between them. The CDR3 is 16 residues long. The CDR3 DNA follows: TGTGCCAGCAGCTTGTGGCAGGGTACGAACACCGGGGAGCTGTTTTTT. Protein: CASSLWQGTNTGELFF.

The chain uses TRBV7-2 and TRBJ2-1, with 11 bases aligning to TRBD2. CDR1 and CDR2 from the germline V gene are SGHTA and FQGNSA. The length of the CDR3 is 15 residues. Trimming at V came to 5 bases and at J to 3 bases, leaving 3 bases not matched to a gene. Written as DNA, the CDR3 is TGTGCCAGCAGCATTAGCGGGGGGGACTACAATGAGCAGTTCTTC. Protein product: CASSISGGDYNEQFF.

This clone has only a few counts. The V and J genes are TRBV6-5 and TRBJ1-1; the match to TRBD1 covers 7 bases. In germline, CDR1 is MNHEY, CDR2 SVGAGI. CDR3 length: 15 residues. V shed 6 bases and J 2 bases; nucleotides not matched to a gene: 9. The CDR3, as DNA: TGTGCCAGCAGAACCCGGGACAGTGTAAACACTGAAGCTTTCTTT. Its protein is CASRTRDSVNTEAFF.

This CDR3 reads CASSIRTDNSPLHF. In nucleotides, the CDR3 is TGTGCCAGTAGTATAAGGACAGATAATTCACCCCTCCACTTT. The rearrangement links TRBV19 to TRBJ1-6; D might be TRBD1 (6 bases). The length of the CDR3 is 14 residues. The V end was cut by 2 bases, the J end by 5 bases, with 7 bases between. The germline V gene encodes CDR1 LNHDA and CDR2 SQIVND (reference sequence).

This sequence joins TRBV6-5 and TRBJ1-2; a possible D gene is TRBD1 (5 bases). Germline V lookup: CDR1 MNHEY, CDR2 SVGAGI. CDR3 length equals 14 residues. The ends were cut back, 0 bases at V and 8 bases at J, with 13 bases in the middle. The CDR3 spells CASSYSGRVRGYTF. Written as DNA, the CDR3 is TGTGCCAGCAGTTACTCGGGCAGGGTCCGCGGCTACACCTTC.

This chain uses TRBV28 with TRBJ2-4, with 8 bases identical to TRBD2. The trim removed 2 bases at V and 4 bases at J, leaving 10 bases unmatched. Germline-derived CDR1 and CDR2 are MDHEN and SYDVKM. CDR3 length: 17 amino acids. The CDR3 DNA reads as TGTGCCAGCAGTTTACCCGCGGGGGGCGCTTTTAAAAACATTCAGTACTTC. Residues: CASSLPAGGAFKNIQYF.

The chain joins TRBV5-6 to TRBJ1-5; D perhaps matches TRBD1 (6 bases). The CDR3 runs to 15 residues. Germline V gives CDR1 SGHDT, CDR2 YYEEEE. Trimming left V 2 bases short and J 8 bases short, with 17 bases between. This CDR3 is CASSFRGGQFEPQHF. In DNA form, the CDR3 reads TGTGCCAGCAGCTTTCGCGGTGGACAGTTTGAGCCCCAGCATTTT.

DNA for the CDR3: TGTGCCAGCAGCCCGGACAGGGGGCGTTATAATTCACCCCTCCACTTT. Protein product: CASSPDRGRYNSPLHF. The chain uses TRBV5-6 and TRBJ1-6; 11 bases match TRBD1. The CDR3 has 16 amino acids. V shed 4 bases, J shed 4 bases, and the junction held 4 bases outside the gene matches. CDR1 is SGHDT, CDR2 YYEEEE, per germline.

A few counts support this clone. The chain joins TRBV20-1 to TRBJ2-1; D remains unclear. V lost 1 base to trimming and J lost 12 bases, with 10 bases between them. CDR1 is DFQATT, CDR2 SNEGSKA, per germline (reference sequence). The CDR3 spans 11 residues. CDR3 region: CSARGAVSQFF. The CDR3 DNA sequence: TGCAGTGCTAGAGGGGCCGTCTCGCAGTTCTTC.

The V and J genes are TRBV28 and TRBJ2-7; D perhaps matches TRBD2 (6 bases). This CDR3 is built from 14 residues. The ends were cut back, 4 bases at V and 2 bases at J, with 12 bases in the middle. CDR1 is MDHEN and CDR2 is SYDVKM in the germline V gene. The CDR3, as DNA: TGTGCCAGCAGTTCCCGGGACTCACCCTACGAGCAGTACTTC. This sequence encodes CASSSRDSPYEQYF.

CDR3 sequence: CASSRDPGGGYTF. Written as DNA, the CDR3 is TGTGCCAGCAGCAGGGACCCGGGAGGAGGCTACACCTTC. The chain employs TRBV5-6 and TRBJ1-2; a weak D match, TRBD1 (5 bases). The CDR3 totals 13 residues. The germline CDR1 and CDR2 sequences are SGHDT and YYEEEE. V shed 4 bases and J shed 8 bases, with 15 bases lying between them. Drawing the rest from reference TRBV5-6 and TRBJ1-2, the complete variable domain is DAGVTQSPTHLIKTRGQQVTLRCSPKSGHDTVSWYQQALGQGPQFIFQYYEEEERQRGNFPDRFSGHQFPNYSSELNVNALLLGDSALYLCASSRDPGGGYTFGSGTRLTVV.

This clone has more than one count but fewer than ten. The rearrangement joins TRBV27 to TRBJ1-2; TRBD1 matches at 7 bases. CDR1 and CDR2 (germline): MNHEY, SMNVEV (reference sequence). Losses at the gene ends were 6 bases for V and 4 bases for J; bases not matched to a gene: 14. The CDR3 loop spans 16 amino acids. CDR3: CASRSSTGPILYGYTF. As DNA, the CDR3 is TGTGCCAGCAGATCGTCGACAGGGCCTATTCTCTATGGCTACACCTTC.

The chain is built from TRBV6-4 and TRBJ1-2; TRBD1 matches at 11 bases. Germline assignment: CDR1 MRHNA and CDR2 SNTAGT. CDR3 length: 18 amino acids. V shed 0 bases, J shed 4 bases, and the junction held 10 bases outside the gene matches. CDR3 amino acids: CASSDSDRGRVLGYGYTF. The DNA for the CDR3 is TGTGCCAGCAGTGACTCGGACAGGGGGCGGGTGTTGGGCTATGGCTACACCTTC.

DNA of the CDR3: TGTGCCAGTGGACAGGGGGTTTGGGAGCAGTACTTC. It specifies CASGQGVWEQYF. This sequence joins TRBV7-6 and TRBJ2-7, with TRBD1 identical over 10 bases. Losses at the gene ends were 9 bases for V and 7 bases for J; bases not matched to a gene: 6. This CDR3 has 12 residues. Germline values: CDR1 SGHVS, CDR2 FNYEAQ.

The genes are TRBV7-9 and TRBJ1-4; D remains unclear. Germline assignment: CDR1 SEHNR and CDR2 FQNEAQ (reference sequence). V lost 5 bases, J lost 7 bases, and 14 bases lay in between. This CDR3 region has 14 residues. CDR3 residues: CASSPHLNGEKLFF. In nucleotides, the CDR3 is TGTGCCAGCAGCCCTCACCTAAACGGTGAAAAACTGTTTTTT.

V is TRBV6-5 and J is TRBJ2-7; the D gene is possibly TRBD2 (6 bases). The CDR3 is 13 residues long. The ends were cut back, 6 bases at V and 3 bases at J, with 12 bases in the middle. Germline CDR1 MNHEY, CDR2 SVGAGI. CDR3: CASRPGTHYEQYF. The CDR3, as DNA: TGTGCCAGCAGACCCGGGACTCACTACGAGCAGTACTTC.

The V and J genes are TRBV29-1 and TRBJ2-7; 9 positions match TRBD2. CDR1 and CDR2 (germline): SQVTM, ANQGSEA. This CDR3 has 13 amino acids. The trim removed 4 bases at V and 1 base at J, leaving 2 bases unmatched. The CDR3 bases are TGCAGCGTTGGGACTAGCGTTTCCTACGAGCAGTACTTC. The encoded protein is CSVGTSVSYEQYF.

The chain employs TRBV27 and TRBJ2-7, with 9 bases identical to TRBD1. Trimming removed 8 bases from V and 0 bases from J; junction bases left unmatched: 2. This CDR3 comprises 13 residues. The V gene's germline CDR1 is MNHEY and CDR2 SMNVEV (reference sequence). The CDR3 DNA reads as TGTGCCAGCGGGACAGGGAGCTCCTACGAGCAGTACTTC. This encodes CASGTGSSYEQYF.

This clone was seen once. The chain joins TRBV5-1 to TRBJ1-2; TRBD1 agrees at 8 bases. V lost 4 bases, J lost 4 bases, and 9 bases stayed unmatched. The germline V gene encodes CDR1 SGHRS and CDR2 YFSETQ. The CDR3 totals 15 residues. The CDR3 coding sequence is TGCGCCAGCAGCCCAGGACAGGGAAGGGTCTATGGCTACACCTTC. This codes for CASSPGQGRVYGYTF.

This chain links TRBV6-6 with TRBJ2-7; 7 bases match TRBD1. V was pared by 0 bases and J by 6 bases, with 5 bases of the junction left unmatched. The CDR3 is 14 amino acids. The germline V gene encodes CDR1 MNHNY and CDR2 SVGAGI (reference sequence). The CDR3 nucleotides are TGTGCCAGCAGTTACTCGAGGGGGCAGAGCGAGCAGTACTTC. It encodes CASSYSRGQSEQYF.

This rearrangement joins TRBV5-8 to TRBJ1-2; no clear D gene. CDR1 and CDR2 from the germline V gene are SGHTS and YDEGEE. Trimming pared 5 bases from V and 0 bases from J, leaving 8 bases between. The CDR3 contains 13 residues. CDR3 in amino acids: CASRSSANYGYTF. DNA for the CDR3: TGTGCCAGCAGAAGTAGCGCTAACTATGGCTACACCTTC.

The CDR3 DNA sequence: TGTGCCAGCAGTTACGGACAGGACACTGAAGCTTTCTTT. This codes for CASSYGQDTEAFF. This chain uses TRBV6-5 with TRBJ1-1; TRBD1 matches 7 bases. The CDR3 consists of 13 residues. The germline gives CDR1 MNHEY, CDR2 SVGAGI. V shed 2 bases and J 3 bases; nucleotides not matched to a gene: 0.

This clone was found once. This chain joins TRBV5-1 and TRBJ1-6; D ambiguous. CDR3 length equals 11 residues. V was clipped by 5 bases and J by 9 bases, with 6 bases between them. Looked up from germline, CDR1 is SGHRS and CDR2 is YFSETQ. CDR3 nucleotide sequence: TGCGCCAGCAGTAACGGTTCACCCCTCCACTTT. The encoded protein is CASSNGSPLHF.